These 2 T cell receptor beta chains were all obtained from the same sample, sequenced in a study of blood T cell repertoires in COVID-19. Sequencing was performed with immunoSEQ multiplex PCR; in TCRdb, only in-frame clones are kept and a portion is missing. The sample carries about 410,000 clones, about nine tenths recorded once. Sequenced input: PBMCs or T cells enriched from blood (not recorded which). Receptor source: a man between 18 and 35 years old who had recovered from COVID-19.

The V and J genes are TRBV5-4 and TRBJ1-1; D is ambiguous. The CDR3 runs 13 residues. V lost 5 bases, J lost 4 bases, and 12 bases lay in between. Looked up from germline, CDR1 is SGHNT and CDR2 is YYREEE (reference sequence). DNA for the CDR3: TGTGCCAGCAGTTTTCCGTGGGCCACTGAAGCTTTCTTT. Amino acid sequence: CASSFPWATEAFF.

This chain joins TRBV6-1 and TRBJ1-6; D possibly corresponds to TRBD1 (5 bases). V was trimmed by 2 bases and J by 8 bases, leaving 16 bases between them. The CDR3 runs 16 residues. CDR1 is MNHNS, CDR2 SASEGT, per germline. CDR3 bases: TGTGCCAGCAGTGAAATTCCGACAGCGACTTATTCACCCCTCCACTTT. Its protein product is CASSEIPTATYSPLHF.